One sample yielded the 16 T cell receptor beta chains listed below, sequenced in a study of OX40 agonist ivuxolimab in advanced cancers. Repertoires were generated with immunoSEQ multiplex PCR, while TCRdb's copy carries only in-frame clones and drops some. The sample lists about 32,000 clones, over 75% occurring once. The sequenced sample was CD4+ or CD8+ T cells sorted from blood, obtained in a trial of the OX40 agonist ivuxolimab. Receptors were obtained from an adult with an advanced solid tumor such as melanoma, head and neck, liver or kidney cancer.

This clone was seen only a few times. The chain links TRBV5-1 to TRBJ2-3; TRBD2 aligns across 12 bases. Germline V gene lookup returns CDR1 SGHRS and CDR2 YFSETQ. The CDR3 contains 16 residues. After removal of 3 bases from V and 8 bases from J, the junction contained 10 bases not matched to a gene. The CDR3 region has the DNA TGCGCCAGCAGCTCTGGCGGATCGACTAGCGGGGGTACGCAGTATTTT. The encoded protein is CASSSGGSTSGGTQYF.

The CDR3 protein is CASSLTGRLSYNEQFF. For the CDR3, the DNA is TGCGCCAGCAGCTTGACAGGCCGTCTCTCCTACAATGAGCAGTTCTTC. The genes are TRBV5-1 and TRBJ2-1, with D possibly matching TRBD1 (5 bases). The CDR3 is 16 residues long. CDR1 and CDR2 (germline): SGHRS, YFSETQ. The V gene lost 1 base and the J gene lost 0 bases, with 11 bases spanning the gap.

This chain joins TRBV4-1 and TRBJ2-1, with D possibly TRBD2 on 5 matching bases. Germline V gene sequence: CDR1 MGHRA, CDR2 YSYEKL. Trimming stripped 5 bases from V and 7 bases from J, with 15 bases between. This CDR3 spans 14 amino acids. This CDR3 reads CASSSSPRENEQFF. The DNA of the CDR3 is TGCGCCAGCAGCTCCTCCCCAAGGGAGAATGAGCAGTTCTTC.

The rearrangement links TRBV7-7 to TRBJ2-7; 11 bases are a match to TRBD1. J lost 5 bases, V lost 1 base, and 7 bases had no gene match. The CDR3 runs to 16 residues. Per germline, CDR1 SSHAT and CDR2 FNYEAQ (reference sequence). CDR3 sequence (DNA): TGTGCCAGCAGCTTAGGGACAGGGGGCGGGGTAGACGAGCAGTACTTC. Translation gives CASSLGTGGGVDEQYF.

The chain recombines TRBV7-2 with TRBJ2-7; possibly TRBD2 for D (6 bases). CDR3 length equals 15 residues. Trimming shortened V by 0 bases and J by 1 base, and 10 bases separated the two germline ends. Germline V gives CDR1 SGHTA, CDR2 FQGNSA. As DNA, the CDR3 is TGTGCCAGCAGCTTAGCGGCTAGCGAGTCCTACGAGCAGTACTTC. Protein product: CASSLAASESYEQYF.

CDR3 sequence (DNA): TGCGCCAGCAGCTTGACCGCACAGGGGGTGAACACTGAAGCTTTCTTT. It specifies CASSLTAQGVNTEAFF. The rearrangement links TRBV5-1 to TRBJ1-1, with 8 positions matching TRBD1. This CDR3 is 16 amino acids long. The germline V gene has CDR1 SGHRS and CDR2 YFSETQ. The ends lost 1 base at V and 0 bases at J; junction bases unmatched: 5.

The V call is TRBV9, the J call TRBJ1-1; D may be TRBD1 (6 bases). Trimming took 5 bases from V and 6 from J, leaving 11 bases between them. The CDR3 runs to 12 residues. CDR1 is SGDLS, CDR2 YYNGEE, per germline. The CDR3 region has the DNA TGTGCCAGCAGAGAGGGGGGGTCTGAAGCTTTCTTT. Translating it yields CASREGGSEAFF.

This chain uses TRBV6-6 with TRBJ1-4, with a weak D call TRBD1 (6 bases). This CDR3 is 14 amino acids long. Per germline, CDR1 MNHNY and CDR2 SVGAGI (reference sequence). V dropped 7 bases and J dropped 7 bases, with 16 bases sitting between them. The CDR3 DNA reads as TGTGCCAGCACTAGAATACAGGGAAGTGAAAAACTGTTTTTT. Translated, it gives CASTRIQGSEKLFF.

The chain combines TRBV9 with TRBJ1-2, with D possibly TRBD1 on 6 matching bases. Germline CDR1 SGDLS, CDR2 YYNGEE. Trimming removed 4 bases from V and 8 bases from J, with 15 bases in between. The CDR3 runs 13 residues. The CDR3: CASSFRVGAGYTF. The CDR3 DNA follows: TGTGCCAGCAGCTTTAGGGTGGGGGCCGGCTACACCTTC.

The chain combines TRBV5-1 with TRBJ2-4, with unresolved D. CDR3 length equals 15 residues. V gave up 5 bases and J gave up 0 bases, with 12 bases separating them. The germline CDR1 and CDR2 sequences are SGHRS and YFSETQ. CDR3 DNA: TGCGCCAGCAGTTTCCGCGGCGGAGCCAAAAACATTCAGTACTTC. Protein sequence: CASSFRGGAKNIQYF.

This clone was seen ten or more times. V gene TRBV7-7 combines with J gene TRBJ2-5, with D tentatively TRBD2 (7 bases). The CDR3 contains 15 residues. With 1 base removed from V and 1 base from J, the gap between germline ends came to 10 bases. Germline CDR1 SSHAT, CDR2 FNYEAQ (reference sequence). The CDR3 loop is CASSLVGGPQETQYF. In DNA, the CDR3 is TGTGCCAGCAGCTTAGTCGGGGGGCCCCAAGAGACCCAGTACTTC.

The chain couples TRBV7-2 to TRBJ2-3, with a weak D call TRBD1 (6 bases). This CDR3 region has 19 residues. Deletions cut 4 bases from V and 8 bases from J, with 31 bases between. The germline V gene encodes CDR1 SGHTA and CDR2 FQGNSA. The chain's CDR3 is CASSSPEWYRRGPQGTQYF. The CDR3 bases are TGTGCCAGCAGCTCTCCGGAGTGGTATCGGCGCGGACCACAGGGTACGCAGTATTTT.

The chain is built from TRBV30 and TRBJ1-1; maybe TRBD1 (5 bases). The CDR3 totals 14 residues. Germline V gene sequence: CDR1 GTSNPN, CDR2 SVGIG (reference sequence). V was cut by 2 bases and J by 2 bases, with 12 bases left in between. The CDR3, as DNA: TGTGCCTGGAGTTGGGACTTTCCAAACACTGAAGCTTTCTTT. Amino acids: CAWSWDFPNTEAFF.

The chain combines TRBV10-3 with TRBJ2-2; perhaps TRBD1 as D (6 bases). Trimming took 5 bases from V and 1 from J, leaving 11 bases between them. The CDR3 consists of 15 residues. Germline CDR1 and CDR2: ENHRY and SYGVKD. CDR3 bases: TGTGCCATCAGTCCGCTGACAGGGAACACCGGGGAGCTGTTTTTT. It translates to CAISPLTGNTGELFF.

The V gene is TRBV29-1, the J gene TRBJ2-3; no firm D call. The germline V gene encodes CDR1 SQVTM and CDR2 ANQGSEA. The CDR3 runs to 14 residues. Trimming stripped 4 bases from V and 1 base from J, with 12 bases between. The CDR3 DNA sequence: TGCAGCGTTGCTGGGTTAGAACGCACAGATACGCAGTATTTT. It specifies CSVAGLERTDTQYF.

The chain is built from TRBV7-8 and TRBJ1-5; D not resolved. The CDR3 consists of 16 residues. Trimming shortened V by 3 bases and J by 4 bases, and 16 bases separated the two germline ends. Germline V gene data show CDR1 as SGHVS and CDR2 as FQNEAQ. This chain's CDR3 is CASSFGSVKMNQPQHF. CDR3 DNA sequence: TGTGCCAGCAGCTTTGGGTCCGTCAAAATGAATCAGCCCCAGCATTTT. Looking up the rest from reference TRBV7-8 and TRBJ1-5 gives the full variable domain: GAGVSQSPRYKVAKRGQDVALRCDPISGHVSLFWYQQALGQGPEFLTYFQNEAQLDKSGLPSDRFFAERPEGSVSTLKIQRTQQEDSAVYLCASSFGSVKMNQPQHFGDGTRLSIL.